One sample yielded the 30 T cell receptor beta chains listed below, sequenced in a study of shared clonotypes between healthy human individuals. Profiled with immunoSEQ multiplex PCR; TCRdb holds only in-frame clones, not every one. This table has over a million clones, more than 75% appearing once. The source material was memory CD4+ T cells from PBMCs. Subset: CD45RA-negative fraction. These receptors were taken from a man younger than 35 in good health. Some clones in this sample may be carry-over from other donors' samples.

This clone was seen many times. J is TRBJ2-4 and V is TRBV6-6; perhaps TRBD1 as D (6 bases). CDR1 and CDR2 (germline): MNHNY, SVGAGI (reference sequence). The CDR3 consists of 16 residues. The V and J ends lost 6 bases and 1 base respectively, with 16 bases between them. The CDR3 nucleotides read TGTGCCAGCAGGCCCGGGCAGGGGACGGCCAAAAACATTCAGTACTTC. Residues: CASRPGQGTAKNIQYF.

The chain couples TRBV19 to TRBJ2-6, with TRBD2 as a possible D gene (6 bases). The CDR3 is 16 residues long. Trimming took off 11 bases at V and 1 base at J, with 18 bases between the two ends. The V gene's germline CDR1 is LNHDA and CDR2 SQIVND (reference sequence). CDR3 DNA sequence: TGTGCCTGTGGCTCCGGGAGAAGTTCTGGGGCCAACGTCCTGACTTTC. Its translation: CACGSGRSSGANVLTF.

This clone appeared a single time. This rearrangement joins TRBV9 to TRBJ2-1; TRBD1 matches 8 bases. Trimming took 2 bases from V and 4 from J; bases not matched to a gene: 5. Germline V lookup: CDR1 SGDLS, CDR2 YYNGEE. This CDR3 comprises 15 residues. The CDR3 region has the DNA TGTGCCAGCAGCGTCCTAGGGACAGGTTACAATGAGCAGTTCTTC. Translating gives CASSVLGTGYNEQFF.

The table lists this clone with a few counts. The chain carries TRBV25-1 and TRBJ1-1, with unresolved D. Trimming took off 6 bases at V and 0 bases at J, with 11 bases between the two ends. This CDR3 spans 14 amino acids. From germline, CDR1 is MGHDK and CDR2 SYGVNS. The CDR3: CASSTTGMNTEAFF. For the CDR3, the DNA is TGTGCCAGCAGCACGACGGGCATGAACACTGAAGCTTTCTTT.

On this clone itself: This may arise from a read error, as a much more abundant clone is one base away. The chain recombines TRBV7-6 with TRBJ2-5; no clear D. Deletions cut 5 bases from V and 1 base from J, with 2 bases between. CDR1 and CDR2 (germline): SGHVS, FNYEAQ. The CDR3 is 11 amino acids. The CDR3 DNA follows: TGTGCCAGCAGCCCCCAAGAGACCCAGTACTTC. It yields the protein CASSPQETQYF.

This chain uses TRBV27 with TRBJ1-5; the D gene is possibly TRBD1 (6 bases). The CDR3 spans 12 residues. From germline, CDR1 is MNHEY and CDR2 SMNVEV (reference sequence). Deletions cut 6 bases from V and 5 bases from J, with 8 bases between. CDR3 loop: CASRRGDQPQHF. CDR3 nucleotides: TGTGCCAGCAGGAGGGGGGATCAGCCCCAGCATTTT.

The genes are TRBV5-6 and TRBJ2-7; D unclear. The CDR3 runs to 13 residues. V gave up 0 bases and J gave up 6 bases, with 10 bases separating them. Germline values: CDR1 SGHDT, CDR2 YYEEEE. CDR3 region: CASSLGIPGEQYF. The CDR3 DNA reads TGTGCCAGCAGCTTGGGGATCCCGGGCGAGCAGTACTTC. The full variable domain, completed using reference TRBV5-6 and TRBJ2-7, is DAGVTQSPTHLIKTRGQQVTLRCSPKSGHDTVSWYQQALGQGPQFIFQYYEEEERQRGNFPDRFSGHQFPNYSSELNVNALLLGDSALYLCASSLGIPGEQYFGPGTRLTVT.

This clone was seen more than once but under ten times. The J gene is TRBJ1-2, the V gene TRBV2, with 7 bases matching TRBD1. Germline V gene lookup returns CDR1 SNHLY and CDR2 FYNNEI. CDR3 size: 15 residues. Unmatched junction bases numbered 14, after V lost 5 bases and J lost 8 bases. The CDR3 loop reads CASSQSTRQGTGYTF. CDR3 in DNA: TGTGCCAGCAGTCAATCCACCAGACAGGGTACGGGCTACACCTTC. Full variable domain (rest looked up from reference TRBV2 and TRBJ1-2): EPEVTQTPSHQVTQMGQEVILRCVPISNHLYFYWYRQILGQKVEFLVSFYNNEISEKSEIFDDQFSVERPDGSNFTLKIRSTKLEDSAMYFCASSQSTRQGTGYTFGSGTRLTVV.

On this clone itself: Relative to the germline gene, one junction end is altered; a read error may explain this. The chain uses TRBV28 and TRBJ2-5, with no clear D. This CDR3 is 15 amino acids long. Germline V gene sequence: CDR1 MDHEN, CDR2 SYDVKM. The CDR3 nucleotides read TGTGCCACCCTGAACAGAAAACTCCCGCAAGGGACCCAGTACTTC. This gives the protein CATLNRKLPQGTQYF.

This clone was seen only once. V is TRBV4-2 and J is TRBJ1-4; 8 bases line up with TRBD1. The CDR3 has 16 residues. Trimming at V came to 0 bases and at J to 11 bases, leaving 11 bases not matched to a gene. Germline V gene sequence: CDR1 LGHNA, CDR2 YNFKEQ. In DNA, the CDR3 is TGTGCCAGCAGCCAAGATGAGGCAGGGGGCGGTCGGAAACTGTTTTTT. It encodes CASSQDEAGGGRKLFF.

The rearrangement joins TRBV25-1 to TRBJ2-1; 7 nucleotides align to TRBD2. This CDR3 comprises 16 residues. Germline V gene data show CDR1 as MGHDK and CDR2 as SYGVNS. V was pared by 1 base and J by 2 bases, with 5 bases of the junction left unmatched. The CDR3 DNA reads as TGTGCCAGCAGTGAATCAGGGCGGGGGACCTACAATGAGCAGTTCTTC. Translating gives CASSESGRGTYNEQFF.

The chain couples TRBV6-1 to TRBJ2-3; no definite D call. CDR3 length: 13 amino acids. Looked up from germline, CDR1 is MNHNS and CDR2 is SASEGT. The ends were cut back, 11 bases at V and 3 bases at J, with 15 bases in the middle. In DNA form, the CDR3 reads TGTGCCGGCCGGAGAATAGCTACAGATACGCAGTATTTT. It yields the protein CAGRRIATDTQYF.

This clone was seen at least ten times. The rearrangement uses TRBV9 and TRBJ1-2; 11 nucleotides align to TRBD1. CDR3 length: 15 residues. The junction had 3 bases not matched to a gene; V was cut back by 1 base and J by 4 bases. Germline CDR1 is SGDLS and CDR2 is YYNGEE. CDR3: CASSVMDRGLYGYTF. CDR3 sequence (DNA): TGTGCCAGCAGCGTAATGGACAGGGGGCTCTATGGCTACACCTTC.

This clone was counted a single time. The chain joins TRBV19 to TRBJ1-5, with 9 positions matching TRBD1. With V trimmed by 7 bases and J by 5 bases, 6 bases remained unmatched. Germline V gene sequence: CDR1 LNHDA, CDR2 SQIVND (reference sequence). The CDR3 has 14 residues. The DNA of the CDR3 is TGTGCCAGTACTACCCGGGACAGGGATCAGCCCCAGCATTTT. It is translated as CASTTRDRDQPQHF.

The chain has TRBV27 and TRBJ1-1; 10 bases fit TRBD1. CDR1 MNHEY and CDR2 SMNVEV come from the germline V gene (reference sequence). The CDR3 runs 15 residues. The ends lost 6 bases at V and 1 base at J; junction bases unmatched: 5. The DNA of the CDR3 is TGTGCCAGCAGGACAGGGGGCAGGGGGAACACTGAAGCTTTCTTT. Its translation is CASRTGGRGNTEAFF.

The DNA for the CDR3 is TGCGCCAGCAGCATAGCCTACCCAGGGACAGGGCACCGGAACACCGGGGAGCTGTTTTTT. It translates to CASSIAYPGTGHRNTGELFF. The chain employs TRBV5-1 and TRBJ2-2; 9 bases fit TRBD1. Germline CDR1 SGHRS, CDR2 YFSETQ. The CDR3 is made up of 20 amino acids. V lost 4 bases and J lost 1; bases outside the gene matches: 17.

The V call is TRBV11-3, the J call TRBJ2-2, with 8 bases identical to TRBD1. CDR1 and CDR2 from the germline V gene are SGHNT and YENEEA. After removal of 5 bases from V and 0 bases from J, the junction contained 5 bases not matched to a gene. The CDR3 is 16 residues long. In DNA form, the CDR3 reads TGTGCCAGCAGCAAGGGACAGGCGACGAACACCGGGGAGCTGTTTTTT. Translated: CASSKGQATNTGELFF.

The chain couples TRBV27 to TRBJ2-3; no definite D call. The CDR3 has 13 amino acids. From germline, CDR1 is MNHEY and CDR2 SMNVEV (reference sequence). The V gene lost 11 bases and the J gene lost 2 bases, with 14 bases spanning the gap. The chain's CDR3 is CARSILDTDTQYF. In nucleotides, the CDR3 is TGTGCCCGCTCTATCCTAGACACAGATACGCAGTATTTT.

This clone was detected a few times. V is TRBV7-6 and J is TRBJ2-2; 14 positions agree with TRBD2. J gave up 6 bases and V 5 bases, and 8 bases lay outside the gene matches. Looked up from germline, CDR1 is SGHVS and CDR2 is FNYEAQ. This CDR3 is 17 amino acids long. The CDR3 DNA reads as TGTGCCAGCAGCCCACCGGGACTAGCGGGAGTCCCCGGGGAGCTGTTTTTT. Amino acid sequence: CASSPPGLAGVPGELFF.

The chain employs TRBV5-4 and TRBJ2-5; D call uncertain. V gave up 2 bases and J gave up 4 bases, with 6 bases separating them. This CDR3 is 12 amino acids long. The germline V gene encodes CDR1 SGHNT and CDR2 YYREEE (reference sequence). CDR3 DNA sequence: TGTGCCAGCAGCTTTTGGGCAGAGACCCAGTACTTC. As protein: CASSFWAETQYF.

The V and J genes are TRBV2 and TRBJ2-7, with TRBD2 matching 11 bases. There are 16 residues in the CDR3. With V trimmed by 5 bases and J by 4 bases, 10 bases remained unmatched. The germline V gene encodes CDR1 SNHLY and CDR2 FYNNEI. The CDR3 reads CASSPLAGANFYEQYF. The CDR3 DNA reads TGTGCCAGCAGTCCACTAGCGGGAGCGAATTTTTACGAGCAGTACTTC.

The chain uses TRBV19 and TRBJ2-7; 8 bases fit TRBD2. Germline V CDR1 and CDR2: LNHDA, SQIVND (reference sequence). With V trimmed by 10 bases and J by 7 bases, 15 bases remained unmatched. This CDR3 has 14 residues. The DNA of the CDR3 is TGTGCCACTCGGAGGACGGGAGGGCCTATGGAGCAGTACTTC. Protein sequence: CATRRTGGPMEQYF.

The CDR3 sequence: CASSLQQETQYF. DNA for the CDR3: TGTGCCAGCAGCTTACAGCAAGAGACCCAGTACTTC. This chain links TRBV7-2 with TRBJ2-5; D is unresolved. The germline V gene has CDR1 SGHTA and CDR2 FQGNSA. The CDR3 is 12 residues long. Trimming took off 2 bases at V and 2 bases at J, with 3 bases between the two ends.

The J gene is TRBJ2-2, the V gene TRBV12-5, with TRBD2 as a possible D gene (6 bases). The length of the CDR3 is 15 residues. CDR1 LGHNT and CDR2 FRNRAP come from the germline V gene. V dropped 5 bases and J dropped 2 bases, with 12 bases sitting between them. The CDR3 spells CASGGGRANTGELFF. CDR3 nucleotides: TGTGCTAGTGGTGGAGGGCGGGCCAACACCGGGGAGCTGTTTTTT. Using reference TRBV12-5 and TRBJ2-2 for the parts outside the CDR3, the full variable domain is DARVTQTPRHKVTEMGQEVTMRCQPILGHNTVFWYRQTMMQGLELLAYFRNRAPLDDSGMPKDRFSAEMPDATLATLKIQPSEPRDSAVYFCASGGGRANTGELFFGEGSRLTVL.

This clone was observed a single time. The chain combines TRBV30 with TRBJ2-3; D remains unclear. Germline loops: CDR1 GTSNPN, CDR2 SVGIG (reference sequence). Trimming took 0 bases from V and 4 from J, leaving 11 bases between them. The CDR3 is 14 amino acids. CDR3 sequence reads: CAWSVSALSDTQYF. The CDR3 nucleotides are TGTGCCTGGAGTGTAAGTGCCCTATCAGATACGCAGTATTTT.

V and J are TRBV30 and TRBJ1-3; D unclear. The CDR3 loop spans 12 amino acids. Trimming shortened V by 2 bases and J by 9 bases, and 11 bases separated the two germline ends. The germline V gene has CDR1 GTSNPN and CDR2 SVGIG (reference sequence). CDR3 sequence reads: CAWSSPVFTIYF. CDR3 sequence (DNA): TGTGCCTGGAGTTCACCTGTCTTCACCATATATTTT.

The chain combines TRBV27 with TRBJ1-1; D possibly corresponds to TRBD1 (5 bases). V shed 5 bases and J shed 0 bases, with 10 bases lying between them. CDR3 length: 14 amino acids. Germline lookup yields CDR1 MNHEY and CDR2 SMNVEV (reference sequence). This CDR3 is CASSLGTVNTEAFF. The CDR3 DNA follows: TGTGCCAGCAGTCTAGGGACGGTGAACACTGAAGCTTTCTTT.

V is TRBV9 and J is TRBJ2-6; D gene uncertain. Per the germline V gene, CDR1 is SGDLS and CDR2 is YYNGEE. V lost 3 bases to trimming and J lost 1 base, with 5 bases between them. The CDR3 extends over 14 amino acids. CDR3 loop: CASSGWSGANVLTF. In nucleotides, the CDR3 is TGTGCCAGCAGCGGATGGTCTGGGGCCAACGTCCTGACTTTC.

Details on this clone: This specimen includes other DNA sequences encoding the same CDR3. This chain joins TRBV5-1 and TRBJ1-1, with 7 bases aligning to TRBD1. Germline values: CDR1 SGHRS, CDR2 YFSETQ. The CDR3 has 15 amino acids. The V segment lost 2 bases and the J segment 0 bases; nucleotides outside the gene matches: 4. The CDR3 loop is CASSLMTGLNTEAFF. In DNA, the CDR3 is TGCGCCAGCAGCTTAATGACAGGGTTGAACACTGAAGCTTTCTTT.

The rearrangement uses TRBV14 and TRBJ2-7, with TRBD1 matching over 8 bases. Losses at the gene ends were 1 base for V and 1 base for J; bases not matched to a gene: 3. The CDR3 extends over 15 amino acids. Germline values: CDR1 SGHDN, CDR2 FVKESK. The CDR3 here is CASSQVGQGSYEQYF. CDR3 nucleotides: TGTGCCAGCAGCCAAGTAGGACAGGGTTCCTACGAGCAGTACTTC.